These 10 T cell receptor beta chains were all obtained from the same sample, sequenced in a study of HIV-infected patients and healthy controls. Whole blood was used without fractionation, so all unsorted peripheral T cells were included. Alpha and beta constant-region primers primed reverse transcription of around 500 ng RNA. Alpha and beta chain libraries were made separately by chain-specific third strand synthesis with multiplexing indices. TCRdb re-called the 5' RACE reads with MiXCR, one entry per CDR3 protein. This sample has just over 15,000 distinct CDR3 sequences, with approximately 7% found just once. Sequencing used blood. All receptors come from an adult in good health.

This clonotype was observed many times. Here the CDR3 DNA reads TGTGCCACCAGTGATCTCTCCGGGGACGAGACCCAGTACTTC. This gives the protein CATSDLSGDETQYF. The chain combines TRBV24-1 with TRBJ2-5; TRBD1 or TRBD2 may be the D gene (5 bases each). V gave up 3 bases and J gave up 5 bases, with 12 bases separating them. CDR1 is KGHDR, CDR2 SFDVKD, per germline. CDR3 length equals 14 residues.

This clonotype has ten or more counts. The V call is TRBV7-2, the J call TRBJ2-7; D unresolved. Germline CDR1 is SGHTA and CDR2 is FQGNSA. This CDR3 is 14 amino acids long. V was trimmed by 1 base and J by 7 bases, leaving 14 bases between them. In DNA form, the CDR3 reads TGTGCCAGCAGCTTAGGCCCCCCAGCCGGAGAGCAGTACTTC. This gives the protein CASSLGPPAGEQYF.

The chain recombines TRBV5-1 with TRBJ2-7, with D maybe TRBD1 (5 bases). The CDR3 is 15 residues long. The germline CDR1 and CDR2 sequences are SGHRS and YFSETQ. Trimming removed 0 bases at V and 6 bases at J, with 16 bases between. CDR3 protein: CASSLGDRGNPEQYF. The DNA for the CDR3 is TGCGCCAGCAGCTTGGGTGATAGGGGAAACCCCGAGCAGTACTTC.

This clonotype was seen more than once but under ten times. The J gene is TRBJ1-1, the V gene TRBV7-8; no firm D call. Germline CDR1 is SGHVS and CDR2 is FQNEAQ. Trimming removed 5 bases at V and 5 bases at J, with 15 bases between. The CDR3 extends over 14 amino acids. CDR3 in amino acids: CASSPWAGSTEAFF. The DNA of the CDR3 is TGTGCCAGCAGCCCATGGGCGGGATCGACTGAAGCTTTCTTT.

This clonotype was seen repeatedly, ten times or more. The chain recombines TRBV2 with TRBJ2-7; TRBD2 agrees at 8 bases. This CDR3 has 17 residues. Germline trimming cut 5 bases from V and 5 bases from J; bases unmatched to any gene: 17. CDR1 and CDR2 from the germline V gene are SNHLY and FYNNEI. Here the CDR3 reads CASSYSPGLGRVNEQYF. In nucleotides, the CDR3 is TGTGCCAGCAGTTACTCACCGGGACTAGGACGTGTCAACGAGCAGTACTTC.

This clonotype came up many times. This chain connects TRBV6-5 to TRBJ2-3, with D perhaps matching TRBD1 or TRBD2 (5 bases each). The germline V and J ends were trimmed by 0 bases and 1 base, with 11 bases remaining between them. Germline-derived CDR1 and CDR2 are MNHEY and SVGAGI. This CDR3 is 16 amino acids long. CDR3 in amino acids: CASSYSPGTGTDTQYF. The CDR3 DNA is TGTGCCAGCAGTTACTCTCCGGGGACGGGCACAGATACGCAGTATTTT.

This clonotype was detected ten times or more. The chain employs TRBV5-5 and TRBJ2-1, with D perhaps TRBD2 (5 bases). The germline gives CDR1 SGHKS, CDR2 YYEKEE (reference sequence). The CDR3 extends over 16 amino acids. Trimming took off 0 bases at V and 0 bases at J, with 10 bases between the two ends. The CDR3 here is CASSLVVGSSYNEQFF. The CDR3 DNA is TGTGCCAGCAGCTTGGTGGTAGGGAGCTCCTACAATGAGCAGTTCTTC.

This clonotype has ten or more counts. The genes are TRBV7-3 and TRBJ1-3, with TRBD1 matching 7 bases. Per germline, CDR1 SGHTA and CDR2 FQGTGA. The CDR3 spans 15 residues. Trimming cost V 3 bases and J 3 bases; bases outside gene matches: 5. The CDR3 loop is CASSFPTGNGNTIYF. DNA of the CDR3: TGTGCCAGCAGCTTTCCGACAGGGAATGGAAACACCATATATTTT.

The genes are TRBV12-3 or TRBV12-4 and TRBJ1-1; D perhaps matches TRBD1 (5 bases). The V end was cut by 4 bases, the J end by 10 bases, with 13 bases between. CDR3 length: 12 residues. This CDR3 is CASSSVGGVAFF. The CDR3 DNA reads TGTGCCAGCAGTTCTGTTGGGGGAGTAGCTTTCTTT.

This clonotype was observed at least ten times. The chain couples TRBV14 to TRBJ1-4, with D maybe TRBD1 (5 bases). Trimming shortened V by 1 base and J by 5 bases, and 14 bases separated the two germline ends. The CDR3 is 16 residues long. Germline CDR1 reads SGHDN; CDR2 reads FVKESK. For the CDR3, the DNA is TGTGCCAGCAGCCAAGGGTCCGGGACTCTCAATGAAAAACTGTTTTTT. Protein product: CASSQGSGTLNEKLFF.